These 14 T cell receptor beta chains came from one sample sequenced in a study of human T cells and chemical hapten exposure. The time point: patch test 3, about 24 weeks after DPC sensitization. Treatment specified: therapeutic diphenylcyclopropenone sensitization with weekly scalp DPC. TCRdb fed the RACE reads into MiXCR, producing one record per CDR3 protein. The sample yields roughly 97,000 distinct CDR3 sequences, 25% to 35% seen once. The source material was whole blood, sampled in connection with sensitization to the hapten diphenylcyclopropenone (DPC). Receptors were obtained from a man between 35 and 55 years old with alopecia areata. Some clones in this sample may be carry-over from other donors' samples.

This clonotype was detected only a few times. The chain carries TRBV28 and TRBJ2-2; 10 nucleotides match TRBD1. CDR1 and CDR2 from the germline V gene are MDHEN and SYDVKM. J was trimmed by 5 bases and V by 4 bases; bases with no gene match: 10. The CDR3 spans 17 residues. The CDR3 nucleotides read TGTGCCAGCAGTTCGCTGTCCGACAGGGGGCAAACCGGGGAGCTGTTTTTT. It encodes CASSSLSDRGQTGELFF.

The J gene is TRBJ2-5, the V gene TRBV28, with D tentatively TRBD2 (6 bases). Germline V gene data show CDR1 as MDHEN and CDR2 as SYDVKM. The CDR3 loop spans 13 amino acids. The V gene lost 10 bases and the J gene lost 4 bases, with 16 bases spanning the gap. CDR3 nucleotide sequence: TGTGCCACCTCAGACGGAGGGATAGAGACCCAGTACTTC. Translation gives CATSDGGIETQYF.

This clonotype was picked up a small number of times. The rearrangement joins TRBV7-2 to TRBJ2-6; D ambiguous. V lost 2 bases and J lost 4, with 3 bases in between. This CDR3 comprises 13 residues. Germline CDR1 and CDR2: SGHTA and FQGNSA. The CDR3 here is CASSLTGANVLTF. The DNA for the CDR3 is TGTGCCAGCAGCTTAACCGGGGCCAACGTCCTGACTTTC.

This clonotype was seen only a few times. The V gene is TRBV18, the J gene TRBJ1-4, with a possible D match to TRBD1 (5 bases). The CDR3 is 14 amino acids. CDR1 is KGHSH and CDR2 is LQKENI in the germline V gene. The V end lost 6 bases, the J end lost 5 bases, and 13 bases lay between the germline ends. The CDR3, as DNA: TGTGCCAGCTCGCGCTCCCAGGGAAATGAAAAACTGTTTTTT. Its protein product is CASSRSQGNEKLFF. The full variable domain, rest sourced from reference TRBV18 and TRBJ1-4, is NAGVMQNPRHLVRRRGQEARLRCSPMKGHSHVYWYRQLPEEGLKFMVYLQKENIIDESGMPKERFSAEFPKEGPSILRIQQVVRGDSAAYFCASSRSQGNEKLFFGSGTQLSVL.

J is TRBJ1-4 and V is TRBV28; 8 nucleotides line up with TRBD1. CDR3 length: 15 residues. CDR1 is MDHEN, CDR2 SYDVKM, per germline. With V trimmed by 1 base and J by 5 bases, 3 bases remained unmatched. The CDR3 nucleotides are TGTGCCAGCAGTTTATTGACAGGGGACAATGAAAAACTGTTTTTT. Translation: CASSLLTGDNEKLFF.

The chain recombines TRBV28 with TRBJ2-4, with TRBD2 identical over 10 bases. V lost 3 bases and J lost 8; bases outside the gene matches: 4. CDR1 MDHEN and CDR2 SYDVKM come from the germline V gene. The CDR3 is 14 residues long. CDR3: CASSFSGRLDIQYF. CDR3 bases: TGTGCCAGCAGTTTTAGCGGGAGGTTGGACATTCAGTACTTC. Combining the CDR3 with reference TRBV28 and TRBJ2-4 gives the whole variable domain DVKVTQSSRYLVKRTGEKVFLECVQDMDHENMFWYRQDPGLGLRLIYFSYDVKMKEKGDIPEGYSVSREKKERFSLILESASTNQTSMYLCASSFSGRLDIQYFGAGTRLSVL.

This chain links TRBV5-4 with TRBJ2-2, with D possibly being TRBD2 (6 bases). This CDR3 has 16 residues. Deletions cut 0 bases from V and 0 bases from J, with 9 bases between. Germline V gives CDR1 SGHNT, CDR2 YYREEE (reference sequence). The CDR3 loop is CASSLVRGANTGELFF. Here the CDR3 DNA reads TGTGCCAGCAGCTTGGTGCGCGGGGCGAACACCGGGGAGCTGTTTTTT.

V gene TRBV3-1 combines with J gene TRBJ2-5; D remains unclear. V was cut by 4 bases and J by 1 base, with 7 bases left in between. CDR3 size: 13 residues. Germline assignment: CDR1 LGHDT and CDR2 YNNKEL (reference sequence). CDR3: CASSPSPQETQYF. The CDR3 nucleotides read TGTGCCAGCAGCCCCTCCCCCCAAGAGACCCAGTACTTC.

This chain connects TRBV25-1 to TRBJ2-3; TRBD2 agrees at 7 bases. Germline CDR1 and CDR2: MGHDK and SYGVNS. J lost 1 base, V lost 4 bases, and 11 bases had no gene match. CDR3 size: 17 residues. The CDR3 loop is CASSGRGLAVGTDTQYF. In DNA form, the CDR3 reads TGTGCCAGCAGTGGGAGGGGTCTAGCGGTCGGCACAGATACGCAGTATTTT.

This CDR3 reads CSARVQRDWRTDTQYF. The CDR3 bases are TGCAGTGCTAGAGTTCAGCGGGATTGGCGCACAGATACGCAGTATTTT. The rearrangement joins TRBV20-1 to TRBJ2-3, with 7 nucleotides matching TRBD2. Losses at the gene ends were 1 base for V and 1 base for J; bases not matched to a gene: 8. The CDR3 totals 16 residues. From germline, CDR1 is DFQATT and CDR2 SNEGSKA (reference sequence).

The rearrangement links TRBV20-1 to TRBJ2-2, with D unresolved. CDR3 length: 12 residues. The V and J ends lost 3 bases and 4 bases respectively, with 6 bases between them. Germline V gene sequence: CDR1 DFQATT, CDR2 SNEGSKA (reference sequence). CDR3 protein: CSASMGTGELFF. DNA for the CDR3: TGCAGTGCTAGTATGGGCACCGGGGAGCTGTTTTTT.

The chain uses TRBV7-9 and TRBJ2-7, with D uncertain. CDR1 and CDR2 (germline): SEHNR, FQNEAQ (reference sequence). The CDR3 consists of 15 residues. The V end lost 0 bases, the J end lost 0 bases, and 9 bases lay between the germline ends. CDR3 sequence reads: CASSLAQVSSYEQYF. DNA for the CDR3: TGTGCCAGCAGCTTAGCGCAGGTCAGCTCCTACGAGCAGTACTTC.

This clonotype was counted at least ten times. The V call is TRBV2, the J call TRBJ2-1; D is possibly TRBD1 (6 bases). CDR1 SNHLY and CDR2 FYNNEI come from the germline V gene. The CDR3 has 16 amino acids. V was clipped by 2 bases and J by 9 bases, with 20 bases between them. CDR3 bases: TGTGCCAGCAGTGAAATCGCTACAGGGCGATTGGGTGAGCAGTTCTTC. It specifies CASSEIATGRLGEQFF.

This chain uses TRBV28 with TRBJ2-3, with 8 bases fitting TRBD1. From germline, CDR1 is MDHEN and CDR2 SYDVKM. The length of the CDR3 is 15 residues. J lost 2 bases, V lost 7 bases, and 8 bases had no gene match. In DNA form, the CDR3 reads TGTGCCAGCATCGAAAGACAGGGGAACACAGATACGCAGTATTTT. The encoded protein is CASIERQGNTDTQYF.